The entry below gives a single T cell receptor (beta chain) sequence along with its context. This sample was included in a study of blood T cell repertoires in COVID-19. The protocol was immunoSEQ multiplex PCR, while the TCRdb copy is restricted to in-frame clones and leaves out a portion. The sample gives about 320,000 clones, 90% of which show up once; 2.6% is in the top ten. This receptor was obtained from a man aged 55 to 69 who had recovered from COVID-19. Sequencing was done on a sample of PBMCs or T cells enriched from blood (not recorded which).

The CDR3, as DNA: TGTGCCAGCAGCTTAACTCTAGCGGGAGGCCATGAGCAGTTCTTC. Translated: CASSLTLAGGHEQFF. The genes are TRBV7-3 and TRBJ2-1; TRBD2 matches at 11 bases. V shed 0 bases, J shed 8 bases, and the junction held 3 bases outside the gene matches. The CDR3 has 15 amino acids. CDR1 SGHTA and CDR2 FQGTGA come from the germline V gene. Full variable domain (outside the CDR3, taken from reference TRBV7-3 and TRBJ2-1): GAGVSQTPSNKVTEKGKYVELRCDPISGHTALYWYRQSLGQGPEFLIYFQGTGAADDSGLPNDRFFAVRPEGSVSTLKIQRTERGDSAVYLCASSLTLAGGHEQFFGPGTRLTVL.